The entry below gives a single T cell receptor (beta chain) sequence along with its context. The antigen is undetermined. This entry is derived from a study of cytomegalovirus exposure and HLA in healthy donors. Findings and caveats of the study: Reportedly, HLA-A and HLA-B alleles of most subjects were accurately predicted from TCR beta.

With 60 Vbeta and 13 Jbeta primers, the PCR was carried out. Sequenced by immunoSEQ multiplex PCR; TCRdb stores in-frame clones only, minus some. The sample includes fewer than 100,000 clones, less than 10% seen only once; the top ten take about 2.3%. The origin of this receptor is a man in his fifties in good health and CMV-seronegative. The sample consisted of PBMCs.

The CDR3 sequence: CASSSGTSPYRDTQYF. The CDR3 nucleotides are TGTGCCAGCAGTTCCGGGACTAGCCCCTACCGAGATACGCAGTATTTT. This chain uses TRBV11-2 with TRBJ2-3, with 9 bases aligning to TRBD2. Looked up from germline, CDR1 is SGHAT and CDR2 is FQNNGV. The ends lost 6 bases at V and 5 bases at J; junction bases unmatched: 12. The CDR3 consists of 16 residues.